Described below is a single TCR beta chain sequence and its context. These data belong to a study of CD8+ T cells in alopecia areata. The treatment is: oral pan-JAK inhibitor, 5-10 mg twice daily. V was clipped by 4 bases and J by 3 bases, with 11 bases between them. The CDR3 length is 14 residues. In germline, CDR1 is SGHRS, CDR2 YFSETQ. cDNA prepared by RNA extraction and subsequent reverse transcription served as the template for sequencing. The protocol was immunoSEQ multiplex PCR, while the TCRdb copy is restricted to in-frame clones and leaves out a portion. The profile shows about 210,000 clones, less than 45% of them singletons.

The source is a human donor with alopecia areata. V gene TRBV5-1 combines with J gene TRBJ2-1; possible D gene TRBD2, 5 bases. The input for sequencing was CD4+ T cells sorted from blood, taken at roughly week 36, from a patient treated with tofacitinib. The CDR3 here is CASSATGNYNEQFF. The DNA of the CDR3 is TGCGCCAGCAGCGCGACCGGGAACTACAATGAGCAGTTCTTC.